Here is one T cell receptor beta chain with its context. The data were obtained in a study of blood T cell repertoires in COVID-19. Study summary: Specimens from acute and convalescent COVID-19 originated in the United States, Italy and Spain. PBMCs, B-cell-depleted T cells, or T cells provided the cDNA or gDNA that made up the material.

V lost 5 bases, J lost 0 bases, and 15 bases stayed unmatched. The length of the CDR3 is 18 residues. Germline CDR1 and CDR2: SGHTA and FQGNSA. Source study methods: By means of reference gene primer amplification, nucleated cell counts were estimated. The assay was immunoSEQ multiplex PCR, and TCRdb's table has in-frame clones only and misses some. That table is the source of V, J and clone size, and D and trimming were worked out from the DNA. Of tens of thousands of clones in the sample, under 95% are singletons; the top ten hold approximately 9%. The sequenced material came from peripheral blood. This TCR was recovered from a human donor in a cohort sampled during active COVID-19. The rearrangement uses TRBV7-2 and TRBJ2-7; TRBD2 aligns across 8 bases. CDR3 amino acids: CASSRSLLLAGSSYEQYF. The CDR3 nucleotides read TGTGCCAGCAGCCGCAGCTTGTTGTTAGCGGGAAGCTCCTACGAGCAGTACTTC.